One sample yielded the 17 T cell receptor beta chains listed below, sequenced in a study of cytomegalovirus exposure and HLA in healthy donors listed by TCRdb under 2017. Library preparation was by the immunoSEQ multiplex PCR assay. For the multiplex PCR, a mixture combining 60 forward primers for TCR Vbeta segments and 13 reverse primers for TCR Jbeta segments was used. What TCRdb holds here is the immuneACCESS table cut down to in-frame rearrangements. Part of the clones is not present; checked against another copy, under half of the missing clones reflect an unresolved V gene, and the others are unexplained. The sample profile shows about 200,000 clones; about 80% of them were found once. Less than 3% of the sample is held by the ten biggest clonotypes. The sample consisted of PBMCs. These receptors were taken from a woman in her twenties or thirties in good health and CMV-seronegative.

The chain is built from TRBV30 and TRBJ1-2, with 7 bases identical to TRBD1. Losses at the gene ends were 1 base for V and 4 bases for J; bases not matched to a gene: 3. Germline lookup yields CDR1 GTSNPN and CDR2 SVGIG (reference sequence). This CDR3 is built from 13 residues. The CDR3 DNA follows: TGTGCCTGGAGTGGAACAGGGGTCTATGGCTACACCTTC. Protein: CAWSGTGVYGYTF.

This chain uses TRBV6-5 with TRBJ2-7; 8 bases line up with TRBD1. Germline V lookup: CDR1 MNHEY, CDR2 SVGAGI. The CDR3 totals 15 residues. After removal of 0 bases from V and 0 bases from J, the junction contained 1 base not matched to a gene. The CDR3 sequence: CASSYSGQASYEQYF. The CDR3 coding sequence is TGTGCCAGCAGTTACTCGGGACAGGCCTCCTACGAGCAGTACTTC.

Here the CDR3 reads CASSLIGQGRDTQYF. The DNA for the CDR3 is TGCGCCAGCAGCTTGATCGGGCAGGGTAGAGATACGCAGTATTTT. The chain has TRBV5-1 and TRBJ2-3; a possible D gene is TRBD1 (5 bases). This CDR3 is built from 15 residues. V lost 1 base and J lost 5, with 14 bases in between. CDR1 SGHRS and CDR2 YFSETQ come from the germline V gene.

The V call is TRBV28, the J call TRBJ2-2; 8 positions agree with TRBD2. CDR3 size: 17 residues. V was clipped by 3 bases and J by 6 bases; unmatched bases: 12. Germline CDR1 is MDHEN and CDR2 is SYDVKM. CDR3 amino acids: CASSFGGWREVAGELFF. The CDR3 bases are TGTGCCAGCAGTTTTGGGGGATGGCGGGAGGTGGCCGGGGAGCTGTTTTTT.

V gene TRBV6-5 combines with J gene TRBJ2-7; no firm D call. Trimming removed 4 bases from V and 2 bases from J, with 12 bases in between. This CDR3 is 14 amino acids long. Germline CDR1 is MNHEY and CDR2 is SVGAGI. The CDR3 loop reads CASSFSPTPYEQYF. As DNA, the CDR3 is TGTGCCAGCAGTTTTAGCCCGACCCCCTACGAGCAGTACTTC.

The chain employs TRBV9 and TRBJ2-2; tentative D call: TRBD2 (5 bases). This CDR3 is built from 17 residues. Trimming pared 0 bases from V and 0 bases from J, leaving 12 bases between. The V gene's germline CDR1 is SGDLS and CDR2 YYNGEE. DNA of the CDR3: TGTGCCAGCAGCGTAGCCCCGCGAGGGTCGAACACCGGGGAGCTGTTTTTT. It translates to CASSVAPRGSNTGELFF.

This rearrangement joins TRBV28 to TRBJ1-1; D is possibly TRBD1 (5 bases). V was pared by 4 bases and J by 1 base, with 10 bases between. Germline CDR1 is MDHEN and CDR2 is SYDVKM. This CDR3 spans 14 amino acids. For the CDR3, the DNA is TGTGCCAGCAGTTCACAGGCTACGAACACTGAAGCTTTCTTT. It translates to CASSSQATNTEAFF.

V gene TRBV2 combines with J gene TRBJ2-4; D perhaps matches TRBD2 (6 bases). There are 15 residues in the CDR3. Germline CDR1 is SNHLY and CDR2 is FYNNEI. V lost 1 base, J lost 8 bases, and 15 bases lay in between. The CDR3 loop is CASSEVGGPDYIQYF. CDR3 DNA sequence: TGTGCCAGCAGTGAAGTAGGAGGGCCCGACTACATTCAGTACTTC.

Concerning this clone itself: Compared with germline, one end of the junction differs, possibly owing to a read error. This sequence joins TRBV7-9 and TRBJ1-5, with 7 bases that match TRBD1. This CDR3 region has 14 residues. CDR1 is SEHNR, CDR2 FQNEAQ, per germline (reference sequence). The CDR3 sequence is CSSSSQGINQPQHF. As DNA, the CDR3 is TGTTCCAGCAGCTCACAGGGGATCAATCAGCCCCAGCATTTT.

The chain is built from TRBV7-2 and TRBJ2-6; no reliable D call. Germline CDR1 SGHTA, CDR2 FQGNSA. V was trimmed by 5 bases and J by 3 bases, leaving 11 bases between them. The CDR3 spans 15 residues. The CDR3 loop reads CASSPSHIGANVLTF. As DNA, the CDR3 is TGTGCCAGCAGCCCGTCCCACATTGGGGCCAACGTCCTGACTTTC.

This sequence joins TRBV6-1 and TRBJ1-2; TRBD1 is a possible D gene (6 bases). Germline assignment: CDR1 MNHNS and CDR2 SASEGT. The V end lost 5 bases, the J end lost 5 bases, and 15 bases lay between the germline ends. The CDR3 has 14 residues. DNA of the CDR3: TGTGCCAGCAGTTCGGCAGGGGCCCTATATGGCTACACCTTC. Its translation is CASSSAGALYGYTF.

Notes on this clone: The junction shows a germline mismatch at one end, possibly a read error. This chain links TRBV9 with TRBJ1-2, with D uncertain. This CDR3 is built from 13 residues. Germline lookup yields CDR1 SGDLS and CDR2 YYNGEE. The CDR3 is CASSVGGSDGYPF. The CDR3 DNA sequence: TGTGCCAGCAGCGTAGGTGGGAGCGATGGCTACCCCTTC.

The genes are TRBV5-4 and TRBJ1-2; D uncertain. V gave up 0 bases and J gave up 2 bases, with 5 bases separating them. CDR3 length: 13 residues. In germline, CDR1 is SGHNT, CDR2 YYREEE (reference sequence). Written as DNA, the CDR3 is TGTGCCAGCAGCTTGGGAGGGAACTATGGCTACACCTTC. This codes for CASSLGGNYGYTF. The variable domain in full, with the rest retrieved from reference TRBV5-4 and TRBJ1-2, is ETGVTQSPTHLIKTRGQQVTLRCSSQSGHNTVSWYQQALGQGPQFIFQYYREEENGRGNFPPRFSGLQFPNYSSELNVNALELDDSALYLCASSLGGNYGYTFGSGTRLTVV.

The chain joins TRBV6-5 to TRBJ2-6, with a possible D match to TRBD2 (5 bases). The CDR3 is 13 residues long. Germline CDR1 and CDR2: MNHEY and SVGAGI. V was cut by 8 bases and J by 3 bases, with 8 bases left in between. CDR3: CASEGGGANVLTF. CDR3 in DNA: TGTGCCAGCGAGGGTGGTGGGGCCAACGTCCTGACTTTC.

The V call is TRBV2, the J call TRBJ1-1; the D is unclear. V lost 1 base and J 10 bases, leaving 7 bases between the germline ends. The CDR3 runs to 11 residues. The germline V gene encodes CDR1 SNHLY and CDR2 FYNNEI. CDR3 sequence (DNA): TGTGCCAGCAGTGAAGGTGATAGAGCTTTCTTT. Its protein product is CASSEGDRAFF. Based on the CDR3 plus reference TRBV2 and TRBJ1-1, the full variable domain is EPEVTQTPSHQVTQMGQEVILRCVPISNHLYFYWYRQILGQKVEFLVSFYNNEISEKSEIFDDQFSVERPDGSNFTLKIRSTKLEDSAMYFCASSEGDRAFFGQGTRLTVV.

This clone was seen a handful of times. DNA for the CDR3: TGTGCCAGCAGCCAAGATCTGGGGGGTCCATCTGGAAACACCATATATTTT. It translates to CASSQDLGGPSGNTIYF. The chain joins TRBV4-2 to TRBJ1-3, with a tentative D call TRBD1 (5 bases). CDR1 is LGHNA and CDR2 is YNFKEQ in the germline V gene. The V gene lost 0 bases and the J gene lost 1 base, with 13 bases spanning the gap. This CDR3 region has 17 residues.

The V and J genes are TRBV28 and TRBJ2-2; a possible D gene is TRBD1 (6 bases). Germline lookup yields CDR1 MDHEN and CDR2 SYDVKM. This CDR3 comprises 16 residues. V was cut by 5 bases and J by 1 base, with 14 bases left in between. The CDR3 DNA reads TGTGCCAGCAGTGGGACACTAAGGCGGAACACCGGGGAGCTGTTTTTT. Its translation: CASSGTLRRNTGELFF.